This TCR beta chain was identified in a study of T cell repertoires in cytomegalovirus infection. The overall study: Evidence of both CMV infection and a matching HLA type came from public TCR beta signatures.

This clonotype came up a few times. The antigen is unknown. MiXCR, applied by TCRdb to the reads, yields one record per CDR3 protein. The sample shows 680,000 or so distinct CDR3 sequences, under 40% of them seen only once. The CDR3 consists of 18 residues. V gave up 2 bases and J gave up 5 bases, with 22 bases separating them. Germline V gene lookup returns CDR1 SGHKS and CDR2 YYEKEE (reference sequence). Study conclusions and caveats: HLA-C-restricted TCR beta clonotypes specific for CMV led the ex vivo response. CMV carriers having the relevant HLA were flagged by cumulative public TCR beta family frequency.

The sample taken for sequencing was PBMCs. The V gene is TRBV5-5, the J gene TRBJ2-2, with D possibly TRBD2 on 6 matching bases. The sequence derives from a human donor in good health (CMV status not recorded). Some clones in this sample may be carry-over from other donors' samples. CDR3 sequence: CASSLRAALRGGTGELFF. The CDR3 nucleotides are TGTGCCAGCAGCTTACGAGCCGCGTTGCGGGGCGGAACCGGGGAGCTGTTTTTT. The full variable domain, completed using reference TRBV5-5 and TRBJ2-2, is DAGVTQSPTHLIKTRGQQVTLRCSPISGHKSVSWYQQVLGQGPQFIFQYYEKEERGRGNFPDRFSARQFPNYSSELNVNALLLGDSALYLCASSLRAALRGGTGELFFGEGSRLTVL.